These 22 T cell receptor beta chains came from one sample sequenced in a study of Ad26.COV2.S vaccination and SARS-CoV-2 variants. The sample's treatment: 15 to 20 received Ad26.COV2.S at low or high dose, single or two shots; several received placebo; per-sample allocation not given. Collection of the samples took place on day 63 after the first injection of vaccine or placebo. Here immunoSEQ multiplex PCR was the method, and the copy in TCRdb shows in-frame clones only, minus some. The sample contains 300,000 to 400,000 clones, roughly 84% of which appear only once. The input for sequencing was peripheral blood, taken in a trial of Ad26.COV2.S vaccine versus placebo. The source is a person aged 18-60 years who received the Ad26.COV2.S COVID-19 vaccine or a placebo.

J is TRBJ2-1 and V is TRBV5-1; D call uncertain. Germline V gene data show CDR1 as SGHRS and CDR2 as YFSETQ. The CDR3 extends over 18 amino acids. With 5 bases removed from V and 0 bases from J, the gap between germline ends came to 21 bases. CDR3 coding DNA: TGCGCCAGCAGTAGGACGGTACCGACCCTGAGCTCCTACAATGAGCAGTTCTTC. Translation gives CASSRTVPTLSSYNEQFF.

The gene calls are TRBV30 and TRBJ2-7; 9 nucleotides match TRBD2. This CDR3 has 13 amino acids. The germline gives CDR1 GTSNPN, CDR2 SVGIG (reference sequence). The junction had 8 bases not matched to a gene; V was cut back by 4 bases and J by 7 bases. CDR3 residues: CAWTSGAPEEQYF. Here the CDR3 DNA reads TGTGCCTGGACTAGCGGGGCCCCCGAAGAGCAGTACTTC. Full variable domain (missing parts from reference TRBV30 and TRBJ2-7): SQTIHQWPATLVQPVGSPLSLECTVEGTSNPNLYWYRQAAGRGLQLLFYSVGIGQISSEVPQNLSASRPQDRQFILSSKKLLLSDSGFYLCAWTSGAPEEQYFGPGTRLTVT.

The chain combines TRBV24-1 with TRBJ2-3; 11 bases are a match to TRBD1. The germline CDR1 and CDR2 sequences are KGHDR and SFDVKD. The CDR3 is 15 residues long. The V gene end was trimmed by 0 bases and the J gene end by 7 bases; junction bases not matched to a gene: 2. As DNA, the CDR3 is TGTGCCACCAGTGATTTGCGGGACAGGGGGAATACGCAGTATTTT. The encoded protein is CATSDLRDRGNTQYF.

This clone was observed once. The CDR3 protein is CAWSVRAGVIETQYF. The CDR3 DNA reads TGTGCCTGGAGTGTACGGGCTGGGGTGATAGAGACCCAGTACTTC. The chain links TRBV30 to TRBJ2-5; D gene unclear. CDR1 GTSNPN and CDR2 SVGIG come from the germline V gene (reference sequence). The V end was cut by 0 bases, the J end by 4 bases, with 15 bases between. This CDR3 region has 15 residues.

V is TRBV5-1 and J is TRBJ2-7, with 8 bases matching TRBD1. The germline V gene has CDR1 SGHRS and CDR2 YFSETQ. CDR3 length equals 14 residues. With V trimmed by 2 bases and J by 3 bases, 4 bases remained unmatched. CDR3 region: CASSFTGGSYEQYF. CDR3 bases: TGCGCCAGCAGCTTCACAGGGGGAAGCTACGAGCAGTACTTC.

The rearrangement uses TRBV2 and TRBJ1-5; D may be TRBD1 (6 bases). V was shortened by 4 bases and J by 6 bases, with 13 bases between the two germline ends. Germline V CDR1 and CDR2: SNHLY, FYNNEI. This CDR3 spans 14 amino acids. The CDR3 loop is CASSAWTDGQPQHF. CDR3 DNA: TGTGCCAGCAGTGCGTGGACAGATGGTCAGCCCCAGCATTTT.

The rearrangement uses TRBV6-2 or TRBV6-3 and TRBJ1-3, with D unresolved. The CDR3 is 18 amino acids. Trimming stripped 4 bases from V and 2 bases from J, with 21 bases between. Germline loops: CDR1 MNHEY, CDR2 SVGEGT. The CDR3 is CASSSQYHAQNPGNTIYF. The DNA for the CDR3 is TGTGCCAGCAGTTCTCAATACCACGCTCAGAATCCTGGAAACACCATATATTTT.

Here the CDR3 DNA reads TGTGCCAGCAGCAAGGGACAGACTTACGATCAGCCCCAGCATTTT. Its protein product is CASSKGQTYDQPQHF. The genes are TRBV5-8 and TRBJ1-5, with TRBD1 identical over 7 bases. This CDR3 spans 15 amino acids. CDR1 and CDR2 from the germline V gene are SGHTS and YDEGEE. V dropped 4 bases and J dropped 5; count of bases not matched to a gene: 9.

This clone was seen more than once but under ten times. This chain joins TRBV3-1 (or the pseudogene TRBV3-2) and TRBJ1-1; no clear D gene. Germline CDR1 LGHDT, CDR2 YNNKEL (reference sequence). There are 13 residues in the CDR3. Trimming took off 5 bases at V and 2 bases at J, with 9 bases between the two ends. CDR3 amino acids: CASSYRANTEAFF. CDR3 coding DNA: TGTGCCAGCAGCTACCGGGCCAACACTGAAGCTTTCTTT.

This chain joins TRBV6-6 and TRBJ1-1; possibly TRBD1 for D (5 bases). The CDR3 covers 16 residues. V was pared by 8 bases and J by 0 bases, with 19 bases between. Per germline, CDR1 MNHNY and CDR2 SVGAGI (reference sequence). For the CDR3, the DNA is TGTGCCAGCCGTCACAAACGCACGGGACTGAACACTGAAGCTTTCTTT. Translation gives CASRHKRTGLNTEAFF.

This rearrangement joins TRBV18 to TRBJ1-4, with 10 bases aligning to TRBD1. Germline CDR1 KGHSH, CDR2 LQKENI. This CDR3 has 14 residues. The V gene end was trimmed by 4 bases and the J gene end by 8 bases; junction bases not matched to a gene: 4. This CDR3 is CASSRGTGDEKLFF. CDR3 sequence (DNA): TGTGCCAGCTCACGCGGGACAGGGGACGAAAAACTGTTTTTT.

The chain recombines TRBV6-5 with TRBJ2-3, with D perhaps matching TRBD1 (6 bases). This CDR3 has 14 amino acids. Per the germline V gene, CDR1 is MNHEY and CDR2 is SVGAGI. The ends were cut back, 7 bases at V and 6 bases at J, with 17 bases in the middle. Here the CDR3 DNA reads TGTGCCAGCAACAGGGACATGGGTCGGGATACGCAGTATTTT. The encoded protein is CASNRDMGRDTQYF.

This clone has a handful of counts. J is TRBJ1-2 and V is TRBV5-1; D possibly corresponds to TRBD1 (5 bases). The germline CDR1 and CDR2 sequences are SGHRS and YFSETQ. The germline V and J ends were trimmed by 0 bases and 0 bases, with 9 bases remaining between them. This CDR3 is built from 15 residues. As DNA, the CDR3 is TGCGCCAGCAGCTTGGGTGGGGCCGCTAACTATGGCTACACCTTC. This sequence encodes CASSLGGAANYGYTF.

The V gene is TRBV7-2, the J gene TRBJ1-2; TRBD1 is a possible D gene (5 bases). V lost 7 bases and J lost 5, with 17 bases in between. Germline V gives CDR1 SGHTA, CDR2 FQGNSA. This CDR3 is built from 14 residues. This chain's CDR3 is CASTARGGTYGYTF. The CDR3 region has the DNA TGTGCCAGCACCGCTCGGGGCGGCACGTATGGCTACACCTTC.

The CDR3 nucleotides are TGTGCCAGCAGCTTTAGAGGTATCGGCGGCTACACCTTC. Protein product: CASSFRGIGGYTF. The V gene is TRBV7-2, the J gene TRBJ1-2; D is unresolved. The V gene lost 3 bases and the J gene lost 8 bases, with 13 bases spanning the gap. The germline CDR1 and CDR2 sequences are SGHTA and FQGNSA. This CDR3 region has 13 residues. The full variable domain, its missing parts supplied by reference TRBV7-2 and TRBJ1-2, is GAGVSQSPSNKVTEKGKDVELRCDPISGHTALYWYRQSLGQGLEFLIYFQGNSAPDKSGLPSDRFSAERTGGSVSTLTIQRTQQEDSAVYLCASSFRGIGGYTFGSGTRLTVV.

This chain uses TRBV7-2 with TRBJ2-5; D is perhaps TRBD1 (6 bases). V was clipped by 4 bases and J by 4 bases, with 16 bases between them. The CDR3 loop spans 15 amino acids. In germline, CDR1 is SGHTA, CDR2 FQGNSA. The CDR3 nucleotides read TGTGCCAGCAGCTCAGCCCCCAGGGGTGGAGAGACCCAGTACTTC. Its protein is CASSSAPRGGETQYF. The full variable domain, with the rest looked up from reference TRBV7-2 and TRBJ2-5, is GAGVSQSPSNKVTEKGKDVELRCDPISGHTALYWYRQSLGQGLEFLIYFQGNSAPDKSGLPSDRFSAERTGGSVSTLTIQRTQQEDSAVYLCASSSAPRGGETQYFGPGTRLLVL.

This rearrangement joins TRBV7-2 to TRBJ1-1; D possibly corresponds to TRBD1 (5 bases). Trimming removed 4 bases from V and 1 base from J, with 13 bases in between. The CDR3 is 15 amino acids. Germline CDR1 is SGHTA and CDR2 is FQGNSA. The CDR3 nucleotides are TGTGCCAGCAGCTGGGGACGTCTGAGGAACACTGAAGCTTTCTTT. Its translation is CASSWGRLRNTEAFF.

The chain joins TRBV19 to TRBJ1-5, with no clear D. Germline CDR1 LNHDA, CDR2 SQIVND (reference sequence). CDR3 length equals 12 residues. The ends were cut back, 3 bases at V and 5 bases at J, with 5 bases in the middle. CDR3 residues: CASSMADQPQHF. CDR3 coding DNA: TGTGCCAGTAGTATGGCGGATCAGCCCCAGCATTTT. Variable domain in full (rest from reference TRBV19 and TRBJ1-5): DGGITQSPKYLFRKEGQNVTLSCEQNLNHDAMYWYRQDPGQGLRLIYYSQIVNDFQKGDIAEGYSVSREKKESFPLTVTSAQKNPTAFYLCASSMADQPQHFGDGTRLSIL.

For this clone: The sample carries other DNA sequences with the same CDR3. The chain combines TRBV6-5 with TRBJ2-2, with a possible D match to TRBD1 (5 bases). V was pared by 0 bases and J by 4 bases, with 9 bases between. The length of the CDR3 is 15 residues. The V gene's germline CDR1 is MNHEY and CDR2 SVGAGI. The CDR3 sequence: CASSYSGRSTGELFF. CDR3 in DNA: TGTGCCAGCAGTTACTCGGGGCGGTCCACCGGGGAGCTGTTTTTT.

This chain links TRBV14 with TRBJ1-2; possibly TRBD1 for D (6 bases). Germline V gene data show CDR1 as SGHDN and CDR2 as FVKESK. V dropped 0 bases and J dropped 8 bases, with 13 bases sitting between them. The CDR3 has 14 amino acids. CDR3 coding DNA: TGTGCCAGCAGCCAAGATTCTGGGCAGGGGGGCTACACCTTC. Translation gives CASSQDSGQGGYTF.

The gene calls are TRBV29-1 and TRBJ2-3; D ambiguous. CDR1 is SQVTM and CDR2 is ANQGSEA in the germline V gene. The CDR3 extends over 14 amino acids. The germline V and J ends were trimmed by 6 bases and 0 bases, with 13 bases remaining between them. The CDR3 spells CSVQGSYSTDTQYF. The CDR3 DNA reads TGCAGCGTCCAAGGGTCTTACAGCACAGATACGCAGTATTTT.

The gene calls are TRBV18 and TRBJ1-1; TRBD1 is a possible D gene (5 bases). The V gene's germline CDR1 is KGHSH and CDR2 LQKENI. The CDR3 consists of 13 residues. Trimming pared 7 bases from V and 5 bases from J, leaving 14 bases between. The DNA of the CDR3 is TGTGCCAGCTTTGAGGGGTGGGGGACTGAAGCTTTCTTT. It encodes CASFEGWGTEAFF.